Listed below are T cell receptor beta chains from one sample, sequenced in a study of regulatory T cells in long-lasting Graves disease. A single record per CDR3 protein comes from TCRdb applying MiXCR to the multiplex PCR reads. The table shows under 300,000 distinct CDR3 sequences, with around 20% occurring only once. This material consisted of peripheral blood mononuclear cells (PBMCs), taken at new diagnosis, from a patient treated with antithyroid drugs. Source of these receptors: a female donor with Graves disease. Each CDR3 is given with its conserved first and last residue. A D gene is named only where the DNA matches it firmly. Clone size is stated in some rows and not others, as once, few, many or a class when expanded.

d_gene,j_gene,v_gene,abundance,CDR3aa,CDR3nt
-,TRBJ2-5,TRBV19,many,CASSPEGGQETQYF,TGTGCCAGTAGTCCTGAGGGGGGTCAAGAGACCCAGTACTTC
-,TRBJ2-2,TRBV24-1,few,CATSGSAGELFF,TGTGCCACCAGTGGGAGTGCCGGGGAGCTGTTTTTT
-,TRBJ2-1,TRBV7-2,many,CASSLVGGHSYNEQFF,TGTGCCAGCAGCTTAGTCGGGGGACACAGCTACAATGAGCAGTTCTTC
TRBD1,TRBJ1-2,TRBV19,-,CASSMKGQGNGYTF,TGTGCCAGTAGTATGAAGGGACAGGGGAATGGCTACACCTTC
-,TRBJ2-3,TRBV11-3,many,CASSLEYRSTDTQYF,TGTGCCAGCAGCTTAGAGTACCGTAGCACAGATACGCAGTATTTT
TRBD2,TRBJ2-7,TRBV6-1,large,CASSPLGLTGVKDEQYF,TGTGCCAGCAGTCCCCTGGGACTAACGGGAGTGAAGGACGAGCAGTACTTC
-,TRBJ2-2,TRBV5-6,many,CASSFYTTTGTGELFF,TGTGCCAGCAGCTTCTACACCACGACGGGCACCGGGGAGCTGTTTTTT
-,TRBJ2-7,TRBV2,many,CASAPLTGFHEQYF,TGTGCCAGCGCTCCCCTAACAGGCTTTCACGAGCAGTACTTC
-,TRBJ1-1,TRBV7-2,many,CASSLKWGLGTEAFF,TGTGCCAGCAGCTTAAAGTGGGGGCTAGGCACTGAAGCTTTCTTT
-,TRBJ2-1,TRBV7-9,many,CASVRPFSDNEQFF,TGTGCCAGCGTTCGTCCGTTCTCAGACAATGAGCAGTTCTTC
TRBD2,TRBJ2-7,TRBV15,-,CATSRGTSGDYEQYF,TGTGCCACCAGCAGAGGGACTAGCGGGGACTACGAGCAGTACTTC
-,TRBJ1-1,TRBV6-2/TRBV6-3,many,CASSYDGTPPFF,TGTGCCAGCAGTTACGACGGGACGCCGCCTTTCTTT
-,TRBJ2-5,TRBV6-5,many,CASSYLGTVETQYF,TGTGCCAGCAGTTACCTCGGGACTGTTGAGACCCAGTACTTC
TRBD1,TRBJ1-1,TRBV3-1,many,CASSSGGLKAFF,TGTGCCAGCAGCTCAGGGGGGCTGAAAGCTTTCTTT
-,TRBJ2-5,TRBV28,many,CASSLEGTQYF,TGTGCCAGCAGTTTGGAGGGGACCCAGTACTTC
-,TRBJ1-4,TRBV2,many,CASSYLPANEKLFF,TGTGCCAGCAGTTACCTTCCGGCTAATGAAAAACTGTTTTTT
-,TRBJ1-6,TRBV7-3,many,CASSLRGAQANSPLHF,TGTGCCAGCAGCTTAAGAGGGGCGCAAGCTAATTCACCCCTCCACTTT
-,TRBJ1-2,TRBV7-2,many,CASSLVMGLNHGYTF,TGTGCCAGCAGCTTAGTTATGGGACTAAATCATGGCTACACCTTC
-,TRBJ1-6,TRBV20-1,many,CSAKDSASSPLHF,TGCAGTGCTAAAGACAGCGCCAGTTCACCCCTCCACTTT
-,TRBJ1-2,TRBV7-9,once,CASSLGSDYGYTF,TGTGCCAGCAGCTTAGGTAGTGACTATGGCTACACCTTC
-,TRBJ2-7,TRBV25-1,-,CASSPLVEQYF,TGTGCCAGCTCCCCCCTAGTCGAGCAGTACTTC
-,TRBJ1-1,TRBV24-1,many,CATSDLREPTEAFF,TGTGCCACCAGTGATCTTAGGGAACCCACTGAAGCTTTCTTT
TRBD1,TRBJ1-6,TRBV12-3/TRBV12-4,many,CASTRAGGASPLHF,TGTGCCAGCACCCGGGCAGGGGGGGCTTCACCCCTCCACTTT
-,TRBJ2-1,TRBV3-1,many,CASSPLMGRSSYNEQFF,TGTGCCAGCAGCCCTTTAATGGGGAGAAGTTCCTACAATGAGCAGTTCTTC
-,TRBJ2-2,TRBV5-1,many,CASSLGGENTGELFF,TGCGCCAGCAGCTTGGGCGGGGAGAACACCGGGGAGCTGTTTTTT
-,TRBJ2-3,TRBV28,-,CASNSGAASTDTQYF,TGTGCCAGCAACTCCGGGGCAGCTAGCACAGATACGCAGTATTTT
-,TRBJ1-5,TRBV28,many,CASSLLGNDNQPQHF,TGTGCCAGCAGTTTATTAGGGAACGACAATCAGCCCCAGCATTTT
TRBD2,TRBJ2-1,TRBV5-1,many,CASTAGGGSSYNEQFF,TGCGCCAGCACCGCTGGCGGGGGGTCCTCCTACAATGAGCAGTTCTTC
-,TRBJ2-5,TRBV18,many,CASSPGVNKETQYF,TGTGCCAGCTCACCAGGAGTTAATAAAGAGACCCAGTACTTC
-,TRBJ1-3,TRBV2,-,CASSRAQGPGNTIYF,TGTGCCAGCAGCCGAGCCCAGGGCCCCGGAAACACCATATATTTT
TRBD1,TRBJ1-2,TRBV20-1,-,CSGPPRGLYGYTF,TGCAGTGGACCTCCCAGGGGGCTTTATGGCTACACCTTC
-,TRBJ2-1,TRBV19,many,CASSEAVYNEQFF,TGTGCCAGTAGTGAGGCAGTCTACAATGAGCAGTTCTTC
TRBD2,TRBJ2-3,TRBV15,few,CATSITGRPVDTQYF,TGTGCCACCAGCATAACCGGGAGGCCTGTGGATACGCAGTATTTT
-,TRBJ2-4,TRBV10-1,-,CASSVSGDAKNIQYF,TGCGCCAGCAGTGTATCTGGCGACGCCAAAAACATTCAGTACTTC
-,TRBJ1-2,TRBV10-3,many,CAISESVEAYGYTF,TGTGCCATCAGTGAGTCCGTTGAGGCCTATGGCTACACCTTC
-,TRBJ2-1,TRBV6-1,few,CASSNNEQFF,TGTGCCAGCAGCAACAATGAGCAGTTCTTC
TRBD2,TRBJ2-1,TRBV5-4,-,CASSSGGFSYNEQFF,TGTGCCAGCAGCTCGGGGGGGTTCTCCTACAATGAGCAGTTCTTC
-,TRBJ2-1,TRBV11-2,many,CASSLVGGRITNSYNEQFF,TGTGCCAGCAGCTTAGTGGGGGGGCGCATAACTAACTCCTACAATGAGCAGTTCTTC
-,TRBJ2-1,TRBV5-6,many,CASSLSVVTQFF,TGTGCCAGCAGCTTGTCAGTGGTCACGCAGTTCTTC
TRBD2,TRBJ2-5,TRBV28,-,CASSSRLAGGQETQYF,TGTGCCAGCAGTTCCCGACTAGCGGGGGGGCAAGAGACCCAGTACTTC
TRBD1,TRBJ1-2,TRBV7-8,few,CACSPDRDSGYTF,TGTGCCTGCAGCCCGGACAGGGACAGTGGCTACACCTTC
TRBD2,TRBJ2-3,TRBV7-3,many,CASSPGLAGRTDTQYF,TGTGCCAGCAGCCCGGGACTAGCGGGACGCACAGATACGCAGTATTTT
-,TRBJ2-6,TRBV2,many,CASRTSGANVLTF,TGTGCCAGCAGGACGTCTGGGGCCAACGTCCTGACTTTC
TRBD1,TRBJ2-1,TRBV5-5,-,CASSLTGQGRKQFF,TGTGCCAGCAGCTTGACGGGACAGGGAAGGAAGCAGTTCTTC
-,TRBJ1-5,TRBV19,many,CASSIGRRGGDQPQHF,TGTGCCAGTAGTATAGGGCGCAGGGGAGGGGATCAGCCCCAGCATTTT
-,TRBJ2-5,TRBV25-1,-,CASSDLIQETQYF,TGTGCCAGCAGTGACCTAATTCAAGAGACCCAGTACTTC
TRBD1,TRBJ1-6,TRBV19,few,CASTQTGGDSPLHF,TGTGCCAGTACCCAGACAGGGGGCGATTCACCCCTCCACTTT
-,TRBJ2-1,TRBV19,once,CASSYAGSYNGQFF,TGTGCCAGTAGTTATGCAGGGTCCTACAATGGGCAGTTCTTC
-,TRBJ2-7,TRBV20-1,many,CSAGPDGPPNLQYF,TGCAGTGCTGGACCTGACGGTCCCCCAAACCTGCAGTACTTC
-,TRBJ2-6,TRBV6-1,few,CASKYDSFSGANVLTF,TGTGCCAGCAAGTACGACAGCTTCTCTGGGGCCAACGTCCTGACTTTC
TRBD1,TRBJ2-2,TRBV4-2,few,CASSQDQGDSHTGELFF,TGTGCCAGCAGCCAAGATCAAGGGGACAGTCATACCGGGGAGCTGTTTTTT
-,TRBJ1-1,TRBV28,many,CASILWAENTEAFF,TGTGCCAGCATCCTATGGGCGGAAAACACTGAAGCTTTCTTT